The entry below describes one T cell receptor (beta chain). Its cognate antigen is unknown. The data were taken from a study of OX40 agonist ivuxolimab in advanced cancers. Study details: Dosing consisted of intravenous ivuxolimab at 0.01 to 10 mg/kg every 2 weeks. Roughly two fifths of patients had received prior checkpoint inhibitor therapy.

V was shortened by 7 bases and J by 5 bases, with 21 bases between the two germline ends. This CDR3 spans 15 amino acids. In germline, CDR1 is MDHEN, CDR2 SYDVKM. Using immunoSEQ multiplex PCR, the repertoire was profiled, and TCRdb retains in-frame clones only, with some absent. Of tens of thousands of clones listed, around nine tenths were seen once; the top ten hold 0.25% to 0.4%. Study-wide results and caveats: At 0.1 to 3.0 mg/kg, CD4+ and CD8+ blood T cells expanded clonally by week 6.

The V call is TRBV28, the J call TRBJ2-7, with D perhaps matching TRBD1 (7 bases). The sequences come from CD4+ or CD8+ T cells sorted from blood, collected in a trial of the OX40 agonist ivuxolimab. The clonotype originates from an adult with an advanced solid tumor such as melanoma, head and neck, liver or kidney cancer. CDR3 loop: CASTQGGTGTDEQYF. The CDR3 nucleotides are TGTGCCAGCACTCAGGGGGGCACTGGGACGGACGAGCAGTACTTC.